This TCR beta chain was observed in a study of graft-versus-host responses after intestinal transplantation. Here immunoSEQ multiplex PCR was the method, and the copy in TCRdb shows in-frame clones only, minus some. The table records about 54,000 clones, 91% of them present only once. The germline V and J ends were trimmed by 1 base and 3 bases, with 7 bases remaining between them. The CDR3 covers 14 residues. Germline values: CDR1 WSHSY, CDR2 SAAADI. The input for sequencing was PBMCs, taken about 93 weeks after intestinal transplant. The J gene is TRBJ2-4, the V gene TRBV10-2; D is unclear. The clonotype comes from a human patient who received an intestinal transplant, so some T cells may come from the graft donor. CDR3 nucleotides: TGCGCCAGCAGTGAGTTGGGCAGCAAAAACATTCAGTACTTC. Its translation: CASSELGSKNIQYF.